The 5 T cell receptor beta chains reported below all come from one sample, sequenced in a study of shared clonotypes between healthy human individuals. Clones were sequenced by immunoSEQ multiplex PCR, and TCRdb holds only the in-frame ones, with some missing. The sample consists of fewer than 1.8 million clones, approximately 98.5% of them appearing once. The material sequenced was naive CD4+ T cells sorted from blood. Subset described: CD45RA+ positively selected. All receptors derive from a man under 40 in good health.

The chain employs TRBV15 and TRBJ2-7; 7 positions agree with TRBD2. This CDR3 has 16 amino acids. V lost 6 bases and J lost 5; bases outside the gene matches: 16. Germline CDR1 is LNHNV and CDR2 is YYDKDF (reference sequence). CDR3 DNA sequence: TGTGCCACCAGAAAAAACGGACTAGATCCCTACGACGAGCAGTACTTC. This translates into CATRKNGLDPYDEQYF.

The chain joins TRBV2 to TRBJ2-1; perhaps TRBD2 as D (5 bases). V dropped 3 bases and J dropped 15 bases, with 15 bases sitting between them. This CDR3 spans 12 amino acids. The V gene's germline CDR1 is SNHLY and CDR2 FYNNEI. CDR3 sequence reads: CASSEGVDCGFF. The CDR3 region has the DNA TGTGCCAGCAGTGAGGGTGTGGACTGTGGGTTCTTC.

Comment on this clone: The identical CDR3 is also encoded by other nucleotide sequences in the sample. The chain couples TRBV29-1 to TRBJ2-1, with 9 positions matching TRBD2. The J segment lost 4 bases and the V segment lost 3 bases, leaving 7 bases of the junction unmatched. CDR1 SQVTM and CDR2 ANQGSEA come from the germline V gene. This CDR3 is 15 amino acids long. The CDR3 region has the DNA TGCAGCGTTGATGGTGCGGGAGGGCCTTACAATGAGCAGTTCTTC. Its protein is CSVDGAGGPYNEQFF.

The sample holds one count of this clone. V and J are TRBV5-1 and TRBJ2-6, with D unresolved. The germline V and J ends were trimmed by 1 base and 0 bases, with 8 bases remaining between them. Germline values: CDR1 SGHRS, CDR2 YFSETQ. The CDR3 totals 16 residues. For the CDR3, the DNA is TGCGCCAGCAGCTTGCGTCCAGTCTCTGGGGCCAACGTCCTGACTTTC. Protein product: CASSLRPVSGANVLTF. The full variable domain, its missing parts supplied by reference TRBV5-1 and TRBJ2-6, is KAGVTQTPRYLIKTRGQQVTLSCSPISGHRSVSWYQQTPGQGLQFLFEYFSETQRNKGNFPGRFSGRQFSNSRSEMNVSTLELGDSALYLCASSLRPVSGANVLTFGAGSRLTVL.

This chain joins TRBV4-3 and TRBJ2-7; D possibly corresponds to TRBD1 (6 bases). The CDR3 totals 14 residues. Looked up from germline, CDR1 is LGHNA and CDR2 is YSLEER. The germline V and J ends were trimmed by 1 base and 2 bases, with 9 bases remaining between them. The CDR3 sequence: CASSQVDRPYEQYF. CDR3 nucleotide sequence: TGCGCCAGCAGCCAAGTTGACAGGCCCTACGAGCAGTACTTC.